This record looks at one TCR beta chain sequence and its context. The source of the sample is a study of blood T cell repertoires in COVID-19. For the study at large: Samples taken during acute and convalescent COVID-19 were collected in the United States, Italy and Spain. PBMCs, B-cell-depleted T cells, or T cells provided the cDNA or gDNA that made up the material.

Original processing methods: Reference gene primer amplification in the assay estimated nucleated cell counts. Sequencing was performed with immunoSEQ multiplex PCR; in TCRdb, only in-frame clones are kept and a portion is missing. V, J and clone size are those of that table, while D and trimming were read from the DNA. This sample has approximately 76,000 clones, with around 83% found just once. This CDR3 comprises 14 residues. Germline-derived CDR1 and CDR2 are SGHKS and YYEKEE (reference sequence). V was pared by 4 bases and J by 4 bases, with 3 bases of the junction left unmatched. This receptor was obtained from a woman aged 55 to 70 with acute or convalescent COVID-19. The chain employs TRBV5-5 and TRBJ1-4; TRBD1 aligns across 8 bases. The specimen was peripheral blood. In DNA, the CDR3 is TGTGCCAGCAGCCCGGGACAGGTTAATGAAAAACTGTTTTTT. This encodes CASSPGQVNEKLFF. The full variable domain, with the rest looked up from reference TRBV5-5 and TRBJ1-4, is DAGVTQSPTHLIKTRGQQVTLRCSPISGHKSVSWYQQVLGQGPQFIFQYYEKEERGRGNFPDRFSARQFPNYSSELNVNALLLGDSALYLCASSPGQVNEKLFFGSGTQLSVL.